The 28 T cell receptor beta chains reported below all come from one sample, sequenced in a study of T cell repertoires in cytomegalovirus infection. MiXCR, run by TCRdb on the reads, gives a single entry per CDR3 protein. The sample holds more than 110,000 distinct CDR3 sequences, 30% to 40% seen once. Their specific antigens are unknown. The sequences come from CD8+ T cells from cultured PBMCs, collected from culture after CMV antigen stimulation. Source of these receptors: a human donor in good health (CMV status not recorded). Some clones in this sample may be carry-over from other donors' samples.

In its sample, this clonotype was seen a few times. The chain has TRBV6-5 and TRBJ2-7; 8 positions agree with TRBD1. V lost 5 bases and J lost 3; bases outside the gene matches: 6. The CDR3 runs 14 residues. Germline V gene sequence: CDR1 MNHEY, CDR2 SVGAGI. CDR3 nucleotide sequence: TGTGCCAGCAGTGGACAGGGCGGTTACTACGAGCAGTACTTC. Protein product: CASSGQGGYYEQYF.

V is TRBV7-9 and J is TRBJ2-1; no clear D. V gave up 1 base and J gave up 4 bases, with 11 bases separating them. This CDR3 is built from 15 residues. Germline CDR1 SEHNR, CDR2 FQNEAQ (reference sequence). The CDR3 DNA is TGTGCCAGCAGCTTAGTTGGGCTAGATTACAATGAGCAGTTCTTC. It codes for CASSLVGLDYNEQFF. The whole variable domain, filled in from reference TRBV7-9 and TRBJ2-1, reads DTGVSQNPRHKITKRGQNVTFRCDPISEHNRLYWYRQTLGQGPEFLTYFQNEAQLEKSRLLSDRFSAERPKGSFSTLEIQRTEQGDSAMYLCASSLVGLDYNEQFFGPGTRLTVL.

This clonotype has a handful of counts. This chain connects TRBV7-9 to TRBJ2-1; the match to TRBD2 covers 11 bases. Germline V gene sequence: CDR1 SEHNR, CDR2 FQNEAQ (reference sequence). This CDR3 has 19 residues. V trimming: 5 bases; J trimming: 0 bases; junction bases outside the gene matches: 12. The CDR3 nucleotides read TGTGCCAGCAGCCCGGACGGGCTAGCGGGGGGTTACTCCTACAATGAGCAGTTCTTC. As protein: CASSPDGLAGGYSYNEQFF. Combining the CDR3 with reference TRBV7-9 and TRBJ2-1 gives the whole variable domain DTGVSQNPRHKITKRGQNVTFRCDPISEHNRLYWYRQTLGQGPEFLTYFQNEAQLEKSRLLSDRFSAERPKGSFSTLEIQRTEQGDSAMYLCASSPDGLAGGYSYNEQFFGPGTRLTVL.

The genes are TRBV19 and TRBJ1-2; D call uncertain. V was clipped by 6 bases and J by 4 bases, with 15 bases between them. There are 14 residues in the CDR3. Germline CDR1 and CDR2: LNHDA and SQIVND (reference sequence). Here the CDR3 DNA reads TGTGCCAGTAGCCCCGGAGATGGCCTCTATGGCTACACCTTC. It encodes CASSPGDGLYGYTF. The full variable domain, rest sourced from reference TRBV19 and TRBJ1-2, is DGGITQSPKYLFRKEGQNVTLSCEQNLNHDAMYWYRQDPGQGLRLIYYSQIVNDFQKGDIAEGYSVSREKKESFPLTVTSAQKNPTAFYLCASSPGDGLYGYTFGSGTRLTVV.

CDR3 region: CATFSGYGYTF. CDR3 nucleotide sequence: TGTGCGACCTTTTCGGGCTATGGCTACACCTTC. The rearrangement links TRBV19 to TRBJ1-2; D ambiguous. CDR3 length: 11 amino acids. CDR1 and CDR2 from the germline V gene are LNHDA and SQIVND (reference sequence).

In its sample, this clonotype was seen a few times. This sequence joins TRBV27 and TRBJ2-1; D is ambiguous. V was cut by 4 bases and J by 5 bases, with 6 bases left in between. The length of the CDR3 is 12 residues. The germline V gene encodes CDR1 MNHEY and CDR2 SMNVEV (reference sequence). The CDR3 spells CASSYYNNEQFF. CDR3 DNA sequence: TGTGCCAGCAGTTACTATAACAATGAGCAGTTCTTC.

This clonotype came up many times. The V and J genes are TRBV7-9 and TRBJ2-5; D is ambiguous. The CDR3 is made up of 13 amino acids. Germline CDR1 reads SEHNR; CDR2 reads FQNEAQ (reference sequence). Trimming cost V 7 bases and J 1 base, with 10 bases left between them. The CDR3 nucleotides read TGTGCCAGCACCGCGACACCCCAAGAGACCCAGTACTTC. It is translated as CASTATPQETQYF.

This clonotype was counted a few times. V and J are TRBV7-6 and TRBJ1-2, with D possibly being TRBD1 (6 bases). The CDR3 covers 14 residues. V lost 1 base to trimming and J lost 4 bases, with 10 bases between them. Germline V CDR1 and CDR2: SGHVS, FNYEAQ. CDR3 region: CASSLEAGVYGYTF. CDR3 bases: TGTGCCAGCAGCTTAGAGGCAGGGGTCTATGGCTACACCTTC.

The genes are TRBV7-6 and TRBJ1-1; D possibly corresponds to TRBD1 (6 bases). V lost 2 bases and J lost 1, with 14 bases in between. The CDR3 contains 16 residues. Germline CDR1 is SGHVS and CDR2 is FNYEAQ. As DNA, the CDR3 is TGTGCCAGCAGCTTATTTGTACAGGGAGAGAACACTGAAGCTTTCTTT. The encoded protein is CASSLFVQGENTEAFF.

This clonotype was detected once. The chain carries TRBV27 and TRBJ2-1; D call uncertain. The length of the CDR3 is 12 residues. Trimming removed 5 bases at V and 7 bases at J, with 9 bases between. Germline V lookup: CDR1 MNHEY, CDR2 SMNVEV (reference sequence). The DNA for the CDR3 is TGTGCCAGCAGTGCCACGGAGAATGAGCAGTTCTTC. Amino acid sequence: CASSATENEQFF.

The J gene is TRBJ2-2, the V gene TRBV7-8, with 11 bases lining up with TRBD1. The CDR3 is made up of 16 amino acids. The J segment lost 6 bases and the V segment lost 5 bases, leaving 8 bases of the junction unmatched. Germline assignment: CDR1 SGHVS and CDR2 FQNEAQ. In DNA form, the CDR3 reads TGTGCCAGCAGCGAACATCGGGACAGGGGGGCCGGGGAGCTGTTTTTT. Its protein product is CASSEHRDRGAGELFF.

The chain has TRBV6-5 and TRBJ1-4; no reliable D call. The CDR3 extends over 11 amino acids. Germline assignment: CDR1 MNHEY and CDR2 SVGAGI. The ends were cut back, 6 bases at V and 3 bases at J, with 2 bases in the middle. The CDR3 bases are TGTGCCAGCAGGGCTAATGAAAAACTGTTTTTT. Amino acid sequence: CASRANEKLFF.

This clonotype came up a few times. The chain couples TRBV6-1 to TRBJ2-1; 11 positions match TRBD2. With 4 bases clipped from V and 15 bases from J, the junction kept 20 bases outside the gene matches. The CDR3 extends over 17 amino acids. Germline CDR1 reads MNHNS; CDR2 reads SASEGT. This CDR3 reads CASSVGTSGLPSREGFF. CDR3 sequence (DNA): TGTGCCAGCAGTGTTGGGACTAGCGGCTTGCCTTCACGCGAGGGGTTCTTC.

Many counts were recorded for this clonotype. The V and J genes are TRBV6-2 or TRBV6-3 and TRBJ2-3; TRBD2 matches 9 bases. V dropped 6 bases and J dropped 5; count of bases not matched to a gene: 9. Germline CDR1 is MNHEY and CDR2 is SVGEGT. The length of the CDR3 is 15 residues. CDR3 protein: CASSREGLAGDTQYF. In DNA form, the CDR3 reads TGTGCCAGCAGCCGGGAGGGACTAGCAGGAGATACGCAGTATTTT.

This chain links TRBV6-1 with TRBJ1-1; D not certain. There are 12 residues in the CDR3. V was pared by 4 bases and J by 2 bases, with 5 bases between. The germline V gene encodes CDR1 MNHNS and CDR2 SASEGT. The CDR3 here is CASSAYNTEAFF. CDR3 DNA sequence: TGTGCCAGCAGTGCATACAACACTGAAGCTTTCTTT.

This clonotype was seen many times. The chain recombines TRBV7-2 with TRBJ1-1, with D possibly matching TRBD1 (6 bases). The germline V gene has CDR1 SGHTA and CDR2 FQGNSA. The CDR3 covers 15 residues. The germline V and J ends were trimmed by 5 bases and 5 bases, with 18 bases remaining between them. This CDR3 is CASSMGWGAETEAFF. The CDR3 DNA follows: TGTGCCAGCAGCATGGGGTGGGGGGCGGAGACTGAAGCTTTCTTT.

CDR3 nucleotides: TGTGCCAGTAGTATCGGGACAGGGCGCTACGAGCAGTACTTC. It encodes CASSIGTGRYEQYF. The V gene is TRBV19, the J gene TRBJ2-7; 9 bases align to TRBD1. The CDR3 has 14 amino acids. Germline V lookup: CDR1 LNHDA, CDR2 SQIVND (reference sequence). V gave up 3 bases and J gave up 3 bases; unmatched junction bases: 3.

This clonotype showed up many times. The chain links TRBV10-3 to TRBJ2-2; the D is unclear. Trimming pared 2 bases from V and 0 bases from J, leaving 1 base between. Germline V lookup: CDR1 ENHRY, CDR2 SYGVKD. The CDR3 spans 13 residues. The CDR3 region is CAISETNTGELFF. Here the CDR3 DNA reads TGTGCCATCAGTGAGACGAACACCGGGGAGCTGTTTTTT.

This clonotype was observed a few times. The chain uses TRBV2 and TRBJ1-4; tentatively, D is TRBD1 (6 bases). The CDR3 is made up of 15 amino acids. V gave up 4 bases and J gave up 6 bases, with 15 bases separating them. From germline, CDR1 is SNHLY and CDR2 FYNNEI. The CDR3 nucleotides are TGTGCCAGCAGTGTTCCGGGACACCTCGATGAAAAACTGTTTTTT. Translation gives CASSVPGHLDEKLFF.

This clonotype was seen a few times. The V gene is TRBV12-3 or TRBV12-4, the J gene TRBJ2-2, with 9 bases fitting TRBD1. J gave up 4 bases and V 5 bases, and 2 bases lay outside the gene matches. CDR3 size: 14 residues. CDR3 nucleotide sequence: TGTGCCAGCAGTCCGGACAGGGGCACCGGGGAGCTGTTTTTT. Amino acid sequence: CASSPDRGTGELFF.

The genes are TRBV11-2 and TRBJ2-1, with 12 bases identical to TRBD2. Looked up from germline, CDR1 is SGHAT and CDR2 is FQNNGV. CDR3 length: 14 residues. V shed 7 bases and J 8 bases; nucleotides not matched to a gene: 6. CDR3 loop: CASTSSGGEYEQFF. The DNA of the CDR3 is TGTGCCAGCACATCTAGCGGGGGGGAATATGAGCAGTTCTTC.

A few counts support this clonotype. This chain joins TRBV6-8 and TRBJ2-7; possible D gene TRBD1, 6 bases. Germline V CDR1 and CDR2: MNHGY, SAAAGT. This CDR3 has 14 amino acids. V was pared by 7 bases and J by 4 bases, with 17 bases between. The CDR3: CASTPIQGPYEQYF. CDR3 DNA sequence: TGTGCCAGCACACCCATCCAGGGGCCGTACGAGCAGTACTTC.

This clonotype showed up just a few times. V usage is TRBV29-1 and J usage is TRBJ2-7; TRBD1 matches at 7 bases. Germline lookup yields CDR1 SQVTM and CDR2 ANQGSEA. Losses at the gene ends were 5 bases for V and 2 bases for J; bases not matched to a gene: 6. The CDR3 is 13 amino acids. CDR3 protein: CSVPGTVTYEQYF. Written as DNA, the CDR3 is TGCAGCGTTCCAGGGACAGTCACCTACGAGCAGTACTTC.

CDR3 protein: CSARTPTYNEQFF. DNA for the CDR3: TGCAGTGCTAGAACCCCCACGTACAATGAGCAGTTCTTC. The V gene is TRBV20-1, the J gene TRBJ2-1, with unresolved D. This CDR3 has 13 amino acids. Trimming shortened V by 2 bases and J by 4 bases, and 9 bases separated the two germline ends. Germline V gene lookup returns CDR1 DFQATT and CDR2 SNEGSKA (reference sequence).

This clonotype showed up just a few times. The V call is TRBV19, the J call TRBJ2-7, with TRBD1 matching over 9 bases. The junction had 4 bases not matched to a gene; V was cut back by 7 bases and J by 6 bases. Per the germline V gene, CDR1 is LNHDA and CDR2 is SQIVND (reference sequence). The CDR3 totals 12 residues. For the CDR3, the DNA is TGTGCCAGTATGGGGACAGGGCGCGAGCAGTACTTC. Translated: CASMGTGREQYF.

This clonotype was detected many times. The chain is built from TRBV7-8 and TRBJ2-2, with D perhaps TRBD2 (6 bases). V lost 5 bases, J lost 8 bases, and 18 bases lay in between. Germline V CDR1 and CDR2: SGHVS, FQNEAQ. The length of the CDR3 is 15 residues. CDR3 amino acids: CASSPRDFLRGELFF. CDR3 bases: TGTGCCAGCAGCCCCCGGGACTTCCTCAGGGGGGAGCTGTTTTTT. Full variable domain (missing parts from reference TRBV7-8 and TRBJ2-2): GAGVSQSPRYKVAKRGQDVALRCDPISGHVSLFWYQQALGQGPEFLTYFQNEAQLDKSGLPSDRFFAERPEGSVSTLKIQRTQQEDSAVYLCASSPRDFLRGELFFGEGSRLTVL.

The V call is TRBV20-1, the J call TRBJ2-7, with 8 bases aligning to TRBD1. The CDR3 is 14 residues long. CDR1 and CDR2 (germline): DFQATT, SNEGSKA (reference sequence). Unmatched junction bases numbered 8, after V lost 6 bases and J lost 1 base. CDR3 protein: CSALSDRESYEQYF. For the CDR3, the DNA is TGCAGTGCACTCTCGGACAGGGAGTCCTACGAGCAGTACTTC.

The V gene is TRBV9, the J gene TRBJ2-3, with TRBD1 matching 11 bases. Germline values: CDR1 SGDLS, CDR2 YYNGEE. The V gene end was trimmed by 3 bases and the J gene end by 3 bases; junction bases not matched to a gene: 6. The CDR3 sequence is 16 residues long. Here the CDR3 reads CASSAWTGGGTDTQYF. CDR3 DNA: TGTGCCAGCAGCGCTTGGACAGGGGGCGGGACAGATACGCAGTATTTT.